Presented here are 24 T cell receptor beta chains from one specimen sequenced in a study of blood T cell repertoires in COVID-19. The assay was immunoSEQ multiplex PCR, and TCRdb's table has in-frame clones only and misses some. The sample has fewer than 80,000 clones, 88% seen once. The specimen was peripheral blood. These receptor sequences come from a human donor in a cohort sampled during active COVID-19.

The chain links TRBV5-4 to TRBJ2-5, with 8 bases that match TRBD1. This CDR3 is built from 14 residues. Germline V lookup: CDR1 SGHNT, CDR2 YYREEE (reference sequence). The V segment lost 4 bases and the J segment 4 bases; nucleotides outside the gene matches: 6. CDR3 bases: TGTGCCAGCAGCCAAAACCAGGGGGCAGAGACCCAGTACTTC. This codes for CASSQNQGAETQYF. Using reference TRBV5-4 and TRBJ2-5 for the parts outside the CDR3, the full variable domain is ETGVTQSPTHLIKTRGQQVTLRCSSQSGHNTVSWYQQALGQGPQFIFQYYREEENGRGNFPPRFSGLQFPNYSSELNVNALELDDSALYLCASSQNQGAETQYFGPGTRLLVL.

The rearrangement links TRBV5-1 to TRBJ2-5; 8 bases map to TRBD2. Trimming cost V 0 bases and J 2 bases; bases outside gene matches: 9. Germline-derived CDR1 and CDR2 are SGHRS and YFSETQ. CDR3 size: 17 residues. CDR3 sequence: CASSLVGSGGEQETQYF. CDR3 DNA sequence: TGCGCCAGCAGCTTGGTGGGGAGCGGGGGCGAACAAGAGACCCAGTACTTC. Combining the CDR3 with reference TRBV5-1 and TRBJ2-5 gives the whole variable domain KAGVTQTPRYLIKTRGQQVTLSCSPISGHRSVSWYQQTPGQGLQFLFEYFSETQRNKGNFPGRFSGRQFSNSRSEMNVSTLELGDSALYLCASSLVGSGGEQETQYFGPGTRLLVL.

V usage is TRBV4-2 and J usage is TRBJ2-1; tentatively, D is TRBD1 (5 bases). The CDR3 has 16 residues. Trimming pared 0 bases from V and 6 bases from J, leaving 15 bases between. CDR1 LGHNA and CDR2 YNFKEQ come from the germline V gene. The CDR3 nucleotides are TGTGCCAGCAGCCAAGATGTAAACAGGTACCCCAATGAGCAGTTCTTC. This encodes CASSQDVNRYPNEQFF.

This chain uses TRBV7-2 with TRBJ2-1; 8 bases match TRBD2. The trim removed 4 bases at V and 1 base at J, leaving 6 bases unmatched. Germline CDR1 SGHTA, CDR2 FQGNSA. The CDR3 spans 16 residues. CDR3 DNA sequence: TGTGCCAGCAGCTCGACCGGGGGGGGGTCCTACAATGAGCAGTTCTTC. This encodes CASSSTGGGSYNEQFF.

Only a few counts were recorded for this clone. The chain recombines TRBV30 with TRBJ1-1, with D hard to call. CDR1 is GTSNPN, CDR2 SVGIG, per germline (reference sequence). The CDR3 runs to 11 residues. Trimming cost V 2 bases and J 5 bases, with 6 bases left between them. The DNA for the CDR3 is TGTGCCTGGAGTCGGGAAACTGAAGCTTTCTTT. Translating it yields CAWSRETEAFF.

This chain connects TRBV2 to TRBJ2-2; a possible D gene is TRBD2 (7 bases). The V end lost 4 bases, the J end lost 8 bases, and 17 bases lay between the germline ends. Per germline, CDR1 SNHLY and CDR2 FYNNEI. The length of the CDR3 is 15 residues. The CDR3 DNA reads TGTGCCAGCAGTGTCTCGGGGGGCTGGGCGGGGGAGCTGTTTTTT. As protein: CASSVSGGWAGELFF.

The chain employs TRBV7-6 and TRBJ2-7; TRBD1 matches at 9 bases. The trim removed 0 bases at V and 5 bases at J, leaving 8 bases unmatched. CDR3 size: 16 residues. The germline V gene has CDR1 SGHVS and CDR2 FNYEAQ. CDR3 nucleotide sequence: TGTGCCAGCAGCTTAGCGTTGACAGGGGGGTTTGACGAGCAGTACTTC. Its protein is CASSLALTGGFDEQYF.

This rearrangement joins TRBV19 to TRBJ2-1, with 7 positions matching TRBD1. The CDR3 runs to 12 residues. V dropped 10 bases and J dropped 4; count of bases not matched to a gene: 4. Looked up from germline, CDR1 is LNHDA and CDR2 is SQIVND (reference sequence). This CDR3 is CATRDSYNEQFF. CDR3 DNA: TGTGCCACCCGGGACAGTTACAATGAGCAGTTCTTC.

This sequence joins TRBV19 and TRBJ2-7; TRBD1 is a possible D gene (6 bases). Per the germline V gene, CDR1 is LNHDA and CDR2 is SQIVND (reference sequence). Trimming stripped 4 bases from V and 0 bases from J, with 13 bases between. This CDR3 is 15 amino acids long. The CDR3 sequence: CASSKRDINSYEQYF. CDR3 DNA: TGTGCCAGTAGTAAACGGGACATCAACTCCTACGAGCAGTACTTC.

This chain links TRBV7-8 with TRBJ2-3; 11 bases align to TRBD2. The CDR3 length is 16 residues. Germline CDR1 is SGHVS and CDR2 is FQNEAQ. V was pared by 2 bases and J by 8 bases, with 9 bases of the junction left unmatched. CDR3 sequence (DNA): TGTGCCAGCAGCTTAAACCAGGCTAGCGGGGGGAGTACGCAGTATTTT. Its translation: CASSLNQASGGSTQYF.

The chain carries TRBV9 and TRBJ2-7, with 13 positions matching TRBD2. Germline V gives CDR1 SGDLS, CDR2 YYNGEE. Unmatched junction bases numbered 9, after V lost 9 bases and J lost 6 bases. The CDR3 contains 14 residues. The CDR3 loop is CATRLAGGLGEQYF. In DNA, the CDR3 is TGTGCCACCAGACTAGCGGGAGGTTTAGGCGAGCAGTACTTC.

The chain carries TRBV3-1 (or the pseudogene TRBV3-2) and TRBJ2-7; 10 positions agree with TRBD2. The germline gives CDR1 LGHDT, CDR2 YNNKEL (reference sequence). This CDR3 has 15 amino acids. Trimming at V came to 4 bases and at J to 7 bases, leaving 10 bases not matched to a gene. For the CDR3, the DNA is TGTGCCAGCAGCCCCTCTAGCGGGAGCGGTTGGGAGCAGTACTTC. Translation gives CASSPSSGSGWEQYF.

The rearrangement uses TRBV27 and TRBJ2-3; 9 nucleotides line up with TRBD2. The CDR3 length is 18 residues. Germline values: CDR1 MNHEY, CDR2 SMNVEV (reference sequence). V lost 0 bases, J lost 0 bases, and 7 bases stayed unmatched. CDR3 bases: TGTGCCAGCAGTTTATCGGTCTTAGCGGGGGATAGCACAGATACGCAGTATTTT. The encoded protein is CASSLSVLAGDSTDTQYF.

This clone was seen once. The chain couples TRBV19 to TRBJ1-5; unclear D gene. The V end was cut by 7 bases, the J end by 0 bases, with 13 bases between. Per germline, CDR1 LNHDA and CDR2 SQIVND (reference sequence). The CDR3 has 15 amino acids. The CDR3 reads CASKTASHSNQPQHF. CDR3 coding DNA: TGTGCCAGTAAAACAGCATCCCATAGCAATCAGCCCCAGCATTTT. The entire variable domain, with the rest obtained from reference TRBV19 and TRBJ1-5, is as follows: DGGITQSPKYLFRKEGQNVTLSCEQNLNHDAMYWYRQDPGQGLRLIYYSQIVNDFQKGDIAEGYSVSREKKESFPLTVTSAQKNPTAFYLCASKTASHSNQPQHFGDGTRLSIL.

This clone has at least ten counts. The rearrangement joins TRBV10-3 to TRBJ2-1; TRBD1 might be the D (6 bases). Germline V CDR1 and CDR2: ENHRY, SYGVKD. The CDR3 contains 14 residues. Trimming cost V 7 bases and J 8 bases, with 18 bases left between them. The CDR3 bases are TGTGCCATCAATCCCTCTCAGGGGACGGATGAGCAGTTCTTC. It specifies CAINPSQGTDEQFF.

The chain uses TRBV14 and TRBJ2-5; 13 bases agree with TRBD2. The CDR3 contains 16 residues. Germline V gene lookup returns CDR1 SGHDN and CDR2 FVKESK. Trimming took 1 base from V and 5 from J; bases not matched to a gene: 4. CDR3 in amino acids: CASSQGLAGGRETQYF. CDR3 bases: TGTGCCAGCAGCCAAGGACTAGCGGGGGGTAGGGAGACCCAGTACTTC.

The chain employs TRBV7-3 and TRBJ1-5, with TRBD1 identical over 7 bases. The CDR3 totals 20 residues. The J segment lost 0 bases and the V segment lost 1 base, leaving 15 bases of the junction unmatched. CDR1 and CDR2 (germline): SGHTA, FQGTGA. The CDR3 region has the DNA TGTGCCAGCAGCTTAAAATGGGAGTTGGGACAGAATTATAGCAATCAGCCCCAGCATTTT. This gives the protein CASSLKWELGQNYSNQPQHF.

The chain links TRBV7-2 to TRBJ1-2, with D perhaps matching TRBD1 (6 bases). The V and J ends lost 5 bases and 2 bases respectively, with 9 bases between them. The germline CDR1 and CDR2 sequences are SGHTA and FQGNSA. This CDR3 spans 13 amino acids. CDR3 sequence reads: CASSPDRNYGYTF. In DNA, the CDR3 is TGTGCCAGCAGCCCGGACAGAAACTATGGCTACACCTTC.

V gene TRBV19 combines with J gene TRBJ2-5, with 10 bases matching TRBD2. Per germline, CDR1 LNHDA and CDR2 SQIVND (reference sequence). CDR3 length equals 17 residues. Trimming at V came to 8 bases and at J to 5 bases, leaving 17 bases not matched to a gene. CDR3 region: CASSLGRLAGVSETQYF. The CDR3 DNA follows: TGTGCCAGTTCCCTCGGAAGGCTAGCGGGAGTATCGGAGACCCAGTACTTC.

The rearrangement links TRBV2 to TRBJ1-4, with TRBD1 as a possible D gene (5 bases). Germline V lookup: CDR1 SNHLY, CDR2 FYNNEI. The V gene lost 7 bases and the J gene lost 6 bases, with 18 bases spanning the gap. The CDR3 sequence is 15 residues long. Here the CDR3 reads CASTEGGGDHEKLFF. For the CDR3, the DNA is TGTGCCAGCACCGAGGGTGGAGGGGATCATGAAAAACTGTTTTTT.

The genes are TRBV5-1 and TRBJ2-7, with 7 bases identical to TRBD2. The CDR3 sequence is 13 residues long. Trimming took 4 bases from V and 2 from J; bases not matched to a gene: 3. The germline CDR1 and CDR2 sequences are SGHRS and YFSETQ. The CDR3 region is CASSTRGAYEQYF. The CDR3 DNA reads TGCGCCAGCAGCACCCGGGGGGCCTACGAGCAGTACTTC.

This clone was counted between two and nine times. CDR3 nucleotides: TGTGCCTGGAGGGACAGATATAATTCACCCCTCCACTTT. Encoded protein: CAWRDRYNSPLHF. This rearrangement joins TRBV30 to TRBJ1-6; possibly TRBD1 for D (6 bases). The V gene's germline CDR1 is GTSNPN and CDR2 SVGIG (reference sequence). The CDR3 length is 13 residues. V was shortened by 3 bases and J by 4 bases, with 7 bases between the two germline ends.

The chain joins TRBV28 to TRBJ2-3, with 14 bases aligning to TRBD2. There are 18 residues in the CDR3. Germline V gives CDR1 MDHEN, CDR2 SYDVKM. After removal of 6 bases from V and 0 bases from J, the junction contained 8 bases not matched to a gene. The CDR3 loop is CASSRLAGGTYSTDTQYF. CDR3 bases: TGTGCCAGCAGCAGACTAGCGGGAGGGACTTATAGCACAGATACGCAGTATTTT.

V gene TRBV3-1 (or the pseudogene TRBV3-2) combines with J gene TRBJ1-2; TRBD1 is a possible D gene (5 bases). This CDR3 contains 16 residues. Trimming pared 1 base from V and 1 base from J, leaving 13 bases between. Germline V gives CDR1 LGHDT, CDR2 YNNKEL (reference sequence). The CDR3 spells CASSQVGGSHNYGYTF. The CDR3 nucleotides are TGTGCCAGCAGCCAAGTGGGGGGGTCACATAACTATGGCTACACCTTC.